This passage covers 8 T cell receptor beta chains from one sample sequenced in a study of tissue T cells after allogeneic stem cell transplantation. The assay was immunoSEQ multiplex PCR, and TCRdb's table has in-frame clones only and misses some. The data hold about 10,000 clones, with approximately 70% observed a single time. This material consisted of tissue from the stomach, taken at autopsy. These receptors all come from a male donor older than 55 with lung cancer.

The rearrangement joins TRBV5-4 to TRBJ2-2; D is tentatively TRBD1 or TRBD2 (5 bases each). V was trimmed by 4 bases and J by 6 bases, leaving 16 bases between them. The CDR3 has 15 residues. The germline gives CDR1 SGHNT, CDR2 YYREEE (reference sequence). CDR3 bases: TGTGCCAGCAGCGCCCCGGGACGAACAGCCGGGGAGCTGTTTTTT. Amino acid sequence: CASSAPGRTAGELFF.

The CDR3 nucleotides are TGCAGTGGCCCACAGGGGAACATTCAGTACTTC. Translating it yields CSGPQGNIQYF. This sequence joins TRBV20-1 and TRBJ2-4; 7 bases agree with TRBD1. The CDR3 totals 11 residues. Germline V CDR1 and CDR2: DFQATT, SNEGSKA (reference sequence). Losses at the gene ends were 7 bases for V and 7 bases for J; bases not matched to a gene: 4.

V and J are TRBV4-1 and TRBJ2-5; no clear D. Per the germline V gene, CDR1 is MGHRA and CDR2 is YSYEKL. The CDR3 contains 13 residues. V was pared by 0 bases and J by 4 bases, with 6 bases between. As DNA, the CDR3 is TGCGCCAGCAGCCAAGACGCGGCAGAGACCCAGTACTTC. Translated, it gives CASSQDAAETQYF.

This chain connects TRBV2 to TRBJ1-6, with 8 nucleotides matching TRBD1. V shed 4 bases and J 7 bases; nucleotides not matched to a gene: 6. Germline assignment: CDR1 SNHLY and CDR2 FYNNEI. The CDR3 is made up of 15 amino acids. The CDR3 loop is CASSASGQANSPLHF. CDR3 nucleotides: TGTGCCAGCAGTGCCTCGGGACAGGCAAATTCACCCCTCCACTTT.

V is TRBV30 and J is TRBJ1-1; no clear D. V lost 4 bases to trimming and J lost 0 bases, with 9 bases between them. CDR3 length equals 13 residues. Germline loops: CDR1 GTSNPN, CDR2 SVGIG (reference sequence). CDR3 loop: CAWNKRVNTEAFF. CDR3 bases: TGTGCCTGGAATAAGAGAGTGAACACTGAAGCTTTCTTT. The full variable domain, completed using reference TRBV30 and TRBJ1-1, is SQTIHQWPATLVQPVGSPLSLECTVEGTSNPNLYWYRQAAGRGLQLLFYSVGIGQISSEVPQNLSASRPQDRQFILSSKKLLLSDSGFYLCAWNKRVNTEAFFGQGTRLTVV.

This chain uses TRBV5-5 with TRBJ2-7, with TRBD2 matching over 7 bases. The J segment lost 2 bases and the V segment lost 0 bases, leaving 5 bases of the junction unmatched. The CDR3 has 15 residues. Looked up from germline, CDR1 is SGHKS and CDR2 is YYEKEE (reference sequence). This CDR3 reads CASSLERGNPYEQYF. DNA for the CDR3: TGTGCCAGCAGCTTGGAGCGGGGAAACCCCTACGAGCAGTACTTC.

The chain links TRBV5-5 to TRBJ1-3, with D possibly matching TRBD1 (6 bases). The CDR3 runs 16 residues. Germline CDR1 reads SGHKS; CDR2 reads YYEKEE (reference sequence). Trimming took 3 bases from V and 0 from J, leaving 13 bases between them. CDR3 sequence reads: CASSSDRSFSGNTIYF. For the CDR3, the DNA is TGTGCCAGCAGCTCAGACAGGTCTTTCTCTGGAAACACCATATATTTT.

This clone was detected only a few times. The chain joins TRBV6-5 to TRBJ2-3; D not certain. This CDR3 comprises 16 residues. In germline, CDR1 is MNHEY, CDR2 SVGAGI. V was shortened by 3 bases and J by 1 base, with 14 bases between the two germline ends. In DNA, the CDR3 is TGTGCCAGCAGTTATTTGTCAGTGAGACGCACAGATACGCAGTATTTT. Amino acids: CASSYLSVRRTDTQYF.